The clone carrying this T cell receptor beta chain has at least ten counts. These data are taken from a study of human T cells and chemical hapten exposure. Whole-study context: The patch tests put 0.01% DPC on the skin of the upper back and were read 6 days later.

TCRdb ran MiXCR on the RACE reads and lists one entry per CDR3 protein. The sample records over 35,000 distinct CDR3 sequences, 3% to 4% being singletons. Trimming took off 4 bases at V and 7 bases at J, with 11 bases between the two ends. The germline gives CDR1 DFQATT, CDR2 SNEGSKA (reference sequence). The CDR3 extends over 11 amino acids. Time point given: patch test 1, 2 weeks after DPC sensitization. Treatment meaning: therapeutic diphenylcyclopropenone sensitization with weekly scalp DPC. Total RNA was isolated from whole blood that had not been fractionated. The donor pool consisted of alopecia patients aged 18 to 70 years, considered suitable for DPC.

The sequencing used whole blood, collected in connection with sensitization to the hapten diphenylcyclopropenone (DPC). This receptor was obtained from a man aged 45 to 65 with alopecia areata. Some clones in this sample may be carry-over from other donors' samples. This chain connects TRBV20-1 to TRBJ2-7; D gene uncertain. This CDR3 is CSAKISGEQYF. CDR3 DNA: TGCAGTGCTAAAATCAGTGGGGAGCAGTACTTC.